This T cell receptor beta chain was sequenced for a study of blood T cell repertoires in COVID-19. Overall study: In each case, the material was cDNA or gDNA derived from T cells, B-cell-depleted T cells, or PBMCs.

Here immunoSEQ multiplex PCR was the method, and the copy in TCRdb shows in-frame clones only, minus some. The sample has 200,000 to 300,000 clones; 83% are singletons. V shed 4 bases and J shed 0 bases, with 13 bases lying between them. The CDR3 runs to 16 residues. CDR1 is SNHLY, CDR2 FYNNEI, per germline. Recruitment covered about 25 US areas and drew participants whose ages spanned about 18 to 90 years. Sequencing used PBMCs or T cells enriched from blood (not recorded which). The chain has TRBV2 and TRBJ2-1; maybe TRBD2 (5 bases). The sequence derives from a woman aged 35 to 49 who had been exposed to COVID-19. The CDR3 sequence: CASSGWEGSSYNEQFF. In nucleotides, the CDR3 is TGTGCCAGCAGTGGATGGGAAGGGAGCTCCTACAATGAGCAGTTCTTC.